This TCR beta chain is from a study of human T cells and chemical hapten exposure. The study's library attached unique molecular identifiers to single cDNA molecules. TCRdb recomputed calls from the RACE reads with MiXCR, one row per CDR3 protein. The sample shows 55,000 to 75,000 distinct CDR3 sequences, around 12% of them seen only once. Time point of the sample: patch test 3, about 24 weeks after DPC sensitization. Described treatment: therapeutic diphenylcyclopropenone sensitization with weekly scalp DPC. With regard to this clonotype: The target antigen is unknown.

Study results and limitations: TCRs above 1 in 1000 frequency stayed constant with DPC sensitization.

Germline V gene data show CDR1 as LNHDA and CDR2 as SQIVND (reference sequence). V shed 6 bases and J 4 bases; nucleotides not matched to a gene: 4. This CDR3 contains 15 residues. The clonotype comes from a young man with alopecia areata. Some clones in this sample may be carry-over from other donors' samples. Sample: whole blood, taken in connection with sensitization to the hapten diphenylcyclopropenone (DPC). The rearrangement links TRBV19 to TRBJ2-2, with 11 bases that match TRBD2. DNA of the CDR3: TGTGCCAGTAGCGCTAGCGGGGGGTTCACCGGGGAGCTGTTTTTT. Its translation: CASSASGGFTGELFF.